These T cell receptor beta chains were read from a single sample in a study of Graves' ophthalmopathy and Graves' hyperthyroidism. TCRdb re-called the multiplex PCR reads with MiXCR, one entry per CDR3 protein. Of over 150,000 distinct CDR3 sequences in the sample, 37% were seen once. The sequencing sample was made of peripheral blood. All receptors derive from a woman in her thirties or forties with Graves' ophthalmopathy. Both conserved end residues are part of each CDR3. The D gene is left open where the match is weak. Clone size is shown for a subset of rows, as once, few, many or a class of expanded clone.

v_gene,j_gene,d_gene,abundance,CDR3nt,CDR3aa
TRBV6-5,TRBJ1-1,-,medium-sized,TGTGCCAGCAGTTTCGCAAAAACTGAAGCTTTCTTT,CASSFAKTEAFF
TRBV5-1,TRBJ2-7,-,-,TGCGCCAGCAGCTTGGAGGGACGGGAGACCTACGAGCAGTACTTC,CASSLEGRETYEQYF
TRBV6-2/TRBV6-3,TRBJ2-7,-,many,TGTGCCAGCAGTTACGTAGGGAACGAGCAGTACTTC,CASSYVGNEQYF
TRBV6-1,TRBJ2-5,-,-,TGTGCCAGCAGTGGGGGTAGAGGCGCCGGCCAAGAGACCCAGTACTTC,CASSGGRGAGQETQYF
TRBV6-1,TRBJ2-7,-,-,TGTGCCAGCAGGGACGATCCCCACGAGCAGTACTTC,CASRDDPHEQYF
TRBV19,TRBJ2-2,-,-,TGTGCCAGTATTCCCGAGAACACCGGGGAGCTGTTTTTT,CASIPENTGELFF
TRBV12-5,TRBJ2-7,TRBD2,many,TGTGCTAGTGCCAACCGGGAGGGAGGGGAGCAGTACTTC,CASANREGGEQYF
TRBV11-2,TRBJ2-7,TRBD2,-,TGTGCCAGCAGCTTAGGGGTTACTAGCGGGAGGACGTACGAGCAGTACTTC,CASSLGVTSGRTYEQYF
TRBV6-1,TRBJ2-5,-,many,TGTGCCAGCAGTGAATATGGGGGCACCCAAGAGACCCAGTACTTC,CASSEYGGTQETQYF
TRBV6-2/TRBV6-3,TRBJ2-5,-,many,TGTGCCAGCAGTTACTCCGATTGGGGGCGGACCCAGTACTTC,CASSYSDWGRTQYF
TRBV7-2,TRBJ2-7,TRBD1,many,TGTGCCAGCAGCTTTAGTACCGGGACAGGGGGCGCGGCTCAGTACTTC,CASSFSTGTGGAAQYF
TRBV28,TRBJ2-2,TRBD2,-,TGTGCCAGCGGGAGGGTCGGGGAGCTGTTTTTT,CASGRVGELFF
TRBV7-2,TRBJ2-7,-,many,TGTGCCAGCAGCGCCCGGACCGGCCCCCCTAACGAGCAGTACTTC,CASSARTGPPNEQYF
TRBV28,TRBJ1-5,-,-,TGTGCCATAGGCGGAAGGCAGAATAGCAATCAGCCCCAGCATTTT,CAIGGRQNSNQPQHF
TRBV7-2,TRBJ1-5,-,-,TGTGCCAGCAGCTTAGCGGGCAGGGGATGGGGAAATCAGCCCCAGCATTTT,CASSLAGRGWGNQPQHF
TRBV20-1,TRBJ1-1,-,many,TGCAGTGCCTCTAGGGACACTGAAGCTTTCTTT,CSASRDTEAFF
TRBV12-3/TRBV12-4,TRBJ1-2,-,many,TGTGCCAGCACTAATTTGGGGAGGGGTGGCTACACCTTC,CASTNLGRGGYTF
TRBV6-5,TRBJ2-7,-,many,TGTGCCAGCAGTTACGCCAGGGTGGGCCACGAGCAGTACTTC,CASSYARVGHEQYF
TRBV6-5,TRBJ1-1,-,many,TGTGCCAGCAGTACGGACGGACTGAACACTGAAGCTTTCTTT,CASSTDGLNTEAFF
TRBV5-1,TRBJ2-7,-,-,TGCGCCAGCAGTTTGGACCCTGCCAGGTCCTACGAGCAGTACTTC,CASSLDPARSYEQYF
TRBV28,TRBJ2-6,-,many,TGTGCCAGCAGTTTGAGTCATGGCCGGTCTGGGGCCAACGTCCTGACTTTC,CASSLSHGRSGANVLTF
TRBV2,TRBJ1-6,-,many,TGTGCCAGCAGTGGGGGGAGCTCCTATAATTCACCCCTCCACTTT,CASSGGSSYNSPLHF
TRBV28,TRBJ1-1,TRBD1,-,TGTGCCAGCCACACAGCGGACAGGTCAACTGAAGCTTTCTTT,CASHTADRSTEAFF
TRBV3-1,TRBJ2-2,-,many,TGTGCCAGCAGCTCCCGGGGTATGCACACCGGGGAGCTGTTTTTT,CASSSRGMHTGELFF
TRBV15,TRBJ2-5,-,-,TGTGCCACCAGCAGAGGGCAGGGACAAGAGACCCAGTACTTC,CATSRGQGQETQYF